The next 29 T cell receptor beta chains were all read from a single sample in a study of beta chain features in type 1 diabetes. Of the isolated RNA, all was reverse transcribed, and so the sequenced material was expressed TCRB transcripts. Profiling relied on immunoSEQ multiplex PCR, and the TCRdb table lists in-frame clones only, not all of them. The table has about 220,000 clones, about a tenth seen once; the top ten hold less than 1.5%. Sequenced material: central memory CD4+ T cells from blood. The receptor set was obtained from a man between 18 and 35 years old in good health.

The rearrangement joins TRBV7-9 to TRBJ2-2; D not resolved. CDR3 size: 11 residues. The V and J ends lost 4 bases and 8 bases respectively, with 5 bases between them. Germline CDR1 reads SEHNR; CDR2 reads FQNEAQ (reference sequence). The CDR3 loop is CASSSFGELFF. CDR3 DNA sequence: TGTGCCAGCAGCTCTTTTGGGGAGCTGTTTTTT.

The genes are TRBV18 and TRBJ1-4, with a tentative D call TRBD1 (5 bases). Trimming cost V 6 bases and J 4 bases, with 15 bases left between them. This CDR3 spans 15 amino acids. CDR1 KGHSH and CDR2 LQKENI come from the germline V gene. CDR3 nucleotide sequence: TGTGCCAGCTCGCCGGAGGGCGGGGGTAATGAAAAACTGTTTTTT. Its protein is CASSPEGGGNEKLFF.

This chain joins TRBV30 and TRBJ2-1, with a tentative D call TRBD2 (6 bases). V was shortened by 0 bases and J by 3 bases, with 9 bases between the two germline ends. This CDR3 region has 14 residues. From germline, CDR1 is GTSNPN and CDR2 SVGIG (reference sequence). CDR3 nucleotides: TGTGCCTGGAGTGTAGGGACTCTCTACAATGAGCAGTTCTTC. Translating it yields CAWSVGTLYNEQFF.

This clone was observed a handful of times. The chain combines TRBV30 with TRBJ2-2; D call uncertain. Trimming removed 2 bases from V and 3 bases from J, with 10 bases in between. The CDR3 has 14 residues. Germline CDR1 and CDR2: GTSNPN and SVGIG (reference sequence). The CDR3 DNA follows: TGTGCCTGGAGTAAATTCCGGGACACCGGGGAGCTGTTTTTT. Protein sequence: CAWSKFRDTGELFF. Using reference TRBV30 and TRBJ2-2 for the parts outside the CDR3, the full variable domain is SQTIHQWPATLVQPVGSPLSLECTVEGTSNPNLYWYRQAAGRGLQLLFYSVGIGQISSEVPQNLSASRPQDRQFILSSKKLLLSDSGFYLCAWSKFRDTGELFFGEGSRLTVL.

This clone has only a few counts. The chain joins TRBV5-4 to TRBJ2-5, with 7 nucleotides matching TRBD1. Losses at the gene ends were 4 bases for V and 4 bases for J; bases not matched to a gene: 7. The CDR3 is 14 amino acids. Germline values: CDR1 SGHNT, CDR2 YYREEE (reference sequence). CDR3 sequence reads: CASSIDRARETQYF. CDR3 DNA: TGTGCCAGCAGCATTGACAGGGCTAGAGAGACCCAGTACTTC.

This chain joins TRBV2 and TRBJ1-2; 8 nucleotides match TRBD1. Per germline, CDR1 SNHLY and CDR2 FYNNEI. V dropped 6 bases and J dropped 4; count of bases not matched to a gene: 10. The CDR3 consists of 15 residues. For the CDR3, the DNA is TGTGCCAGCAGGGTAGCAGGGGGCGCAGGCTATGGCTACACCTTC. This gives the protein CASRVAGGAGYGYTF.

This clone has only a few counts. This rearrangement joins TRBV30 to TRBJ2-1; D is undetermined. Per the germline V gene, CDR1 is GTSNPN and CDR2 is SVGIG (reference sequence). The CDR3 sequence is 15 residues long. Trimming took 4 bases from V and 0 from J, leaving 13 bases between them. CDR3 in DNA: TGTGCCTGGAACTCTGACGGGTCCTCCTACAATGAGCAGTTCTTC. Translated, it gives CAWNSDGSSYNEQFF. The whole variable domain, remainder taken from reference TRBV30 and TRBJ2-1, is SQTIHQWPATLVQPVGSPLSLECTVEGTSNPNLYWYRQAAGRGLQLLFYSVGIGQISSEVPQNLSASRPQDRQFILSSKKLLLSDSGFYLCAWNSDGSSYNEQFFGPGTRLTVL.

The chain combines TRBV4-3 with TRBJ2-3, with 16 bases matching TRBD2. Losses at the gene ends were 0 bases for V and 4 bases for J; bases not matched to a gene: 10. CDR3 length: 20 amino acids. Looked up from germline, CDR1 is LGHNA and CDR2 is YSLEER. For the CDR3, the DNA is TGCGCCAGCAGCCAAGAGGGACTAGCGGGAGGGCCCACTGGGGCAGATACGCAGTATTTT. Its protein product is CASSQEGLAGGPTGADTQYF.

This clone has only a few counts. The V gene is TRBV4-2, the J gene TRBJ2-2; a possible D gene is TRBD2 (5 bases). V lost 0 bases to trimming and J lost 5 bases, with 7 bases between them. The V gene's germline CDR1 is LGHNA and CDR2 YNFKEQ. The CDR3 is 14 amino acids. The CDR3 loop is CASSQDRRTGELFF. CDR3 bases: TGTGCCAGCAGCCAAGATAGGAGGACCGGGGAGCTGTTTTTT.

The CDR3 coding sequence is TGCGCCAGCGCGACGGCTTCCACAGATACGCAGTATTTT. Protein sequence: CASATASTDTQYF. The chain employs TRBV5-1 and TRBJ2-3; no clear D gene. The CDR3 contains 13 residues. CDR1 and CDR2 from the germline V gene are SGHRS and YFSETQ. V lost 7 bases and J lost 2, with 11 bases in between.

This chain connects TRBV6-6 to TRBJ1-5; the D gene is possibly TRBD1 (6 bases). CDR1 is MNHNY and CDR2 is SVGAGI in the germline V gene (reference sequence). The CDR3 extends over 15 amino acids. V was trimmed by 4 bases and J by 2 bases, leaving 12 bases between them. The DNA of the CDR3 is TGTGCCAGCAGTTCTTCCCGGACAGGCAATCAGCCCCAGCATTTT. Translating gives CASSSSRTGNQPQHF.

The V gene is TRBV28, the J gene TRBJ2-7; D unresolved. The V gene's germline CDR1 is MDHEN and CDR2 SYDVKM. The germline V and J ends were trimmed by 2 bases and 5 bases, with 7 bases remaining between them. The CDR3 runs 12 residues. CDR3 nucleotides: TGTGCCAGCAGTTTAGGACCACACGAGCAGTACTTC. Residues: CASSLGPHEQYF.

This sequence joins TRBV2 and TRBJ1-4, with TRBD1 as a possible D gene (5 bases). V was cut by 10 bases and J by 4 bases, with 13 bases left in between. In germline, CDR1 is SNHLY, CDR2 FYNNEI. This CDR3 contains 13 residues. The CDR3 coding sequence is TGTGCCACCAGGGACGGCGTTAATGAAAAACTGTTTTTT. This gives the protein CATRDGVNEKLFF.

This rearrangement joins TRBV5-1 to TRBJ2-5; no definite D call. The CDR3 length is 14 residues. V lost 0 bases to trimming and J lost 5 bases, with 11 bases between them. CDR1 and CDR2 (germline): SGHRS, YFSETQ. The CDR3 sequence: CASSLGRLGETQYF. CDR3 nucleotides: TGCGCCAGCAGCTTGGGGCGCCTGGGGGAGACCCAGTACTTC.

The chain has TRBV4-3 and TRBJ1-1; D is ambiguous. This CDR3 is 16 amino acids long. Germline V gene lookup returns CDR1 LGHNA and CDR2 YSLEER. V was pared by 1 base and J by 5 bases, with 17 bases between. The CDR3 reads CASSQGWKGVGTEAFF. DNA of the CDR3: TGCGCCAGCAGCCAAGGTTGGAAGGGCGTGGGGACTGAAGCTTTCTTT.

The CDR3 DNA is TGTGCCAGCTCAGAGAATGAAAAACTGTTTTTT. It encodes CASSENEKLFF. The chain employs TRBV18 and TRBJ1-4, with D uncertain. The CDR3 covers 11 residues. With 5 bases removed from V and 5 bases from J, the gap between germline ends came to 3 bases. Germline CDR1 is KGHSH and CDR2 is LQKENI.

The J gene is TRBJ2-1, the V gene TRBV5-6, with D hard to call. In germline, CDR1 is SGHDT, CDR2 YYEEEE. The V end lost 4 bases, the J end lost 1 base, and 15 bases lay between the germline ends. The CDR3 consists of 16 residues. CDR3 residues: CASSALQGRSYNEQFF. In DNA form, the CDR3 reads TGTGCCAGCAGCGCGCTCCAAGGTCGTTCCTACAATGAGCAGTTCTTC.

In this sample, this clone turned up a few times. The chain is built from TRBV18 and TRBJ2-5; D may be TRBD2 (6 bases). The CDR3 totals 15 residues. The V gene's germline CDR1 is KGHSH and CDR2 LQKENI. The V gene lost 3 bases and the J gene lost 1 base, with 12 bases spanning the gap. For the CDR3, the DNA is TGTGCCAGCTCACCCCTCTTGGGGGGCCAAGAGACCCAGTACTTC. The encoded protein is CASSPLLGGQETQYF.

The rearrangement uses TRBV28 and TRBJ2-5, with D perhaps matching TRBD1 (5 bases). CDR1 is MDHEN, CDR2 SYDVKM, per germline. V lost 2 bases and J lost 5, with 12 bases in between. CDR3 size: 14 residues. The CDR3 region has the DNA TGTGCCAGCAGTTTAAGGGCAGGGCGGGAGACCCAGTACTTC. Translating it yields CASSLRAGRETQYF.

The chain couples TRBV7-8 to TRBJ2-5; a weak D match, TRBD2 (5 bases). CDR1 SGHVS and CDR2 FQNEAQ come from the germline V gene. Between the trimmed V and J ends, which lost 0 bases and 5 bases, there was a span of 16 bases. The CDR3 is made up of 16 amino acids. CDR3 loop: CASSLASPNGEETQYF. The DNA for the CDR3 is TGTGCCAGCAGCTTAGCGAGCCCGAACGGGGAGGAGACCCAGTACTTC.

The chain joins TRBV5-1 to TRBJ2-5; 7 bases align to TRBD2. With 1 base clipped from V and 1 base from J, the junction kept 7 bases outside the gene matches. CDR1 and CDR2 (germline): SGHRS, YFSETQ. The CDR3 extends over 16 amino acids. In DNA form, the CDR3 reads TGCGCCAGCAGCTTGACCGGCGGGAGTTTCCAAGAGACCCAGTACTTC. Its protein product is CASSLTGGSFQETQYF.

This clone occurred a few times. V is TRBV4-3 and J is TRBJ1-5, with TRBD1 matching over 7 bases. CDR3 length: 18 amino acids. CDR1 LGHNA and CDR2 YSLEER come from the germline V gene. With 1 base clipped from V and 4 bases from J, the junction kept 13 bases outside the gene matches. The CDR3 DNA reads as TGCGCCAGCAGCCAAGGAAGTGGAAGACAGGGAGGAAATCAGCCCCAGCATTTT. Translation: CASSQGSGRQGGNQPQHF.

The table lists this clone with a few counts. The chain is built from TRBV30 and TRBJ1-4, with TRBD1 matching 9 bases. V dropped 1 base and J dropped 11; count of bases not matched to a gene: 5. Germline V gene lookup returns CDR1 GTSNPN and CDR2 SVGIG (reference sequence). This CDR3 is built from 13 residues. The DNA for the CDR3 is TGTGCCTGGAGTGGGACAGGGGTCGGGAAACTGTTTTTT. Its protein product is CAWSGTGVGKLFF.

This clone was observed at least ten times. The chain uses TRBV28 and TRBJ2-7; D ambiguous. Trimming took 1 base from V and 7 from J, leaving 8 bases between them. Germline V gene sequence: CDR1 MDHEN, CDR2 SYDVKM. The CDR3 is 12 residues long. Here the CDR3 reads CASSLSAWEQYF. DNA for the CDR3: TGTGCCAGCAGTTTATCGGCTTGGGAGCAGTACTTC. The variable domain in full, completed from reference TRBV28 and TRBJ2-7, reads DVKVTQSSRYLVKRTGEKVFLECVQDMDHENMFWYRQDPGLGLRLIYFSYDVKMKEKGDIPEGYSVSREKKERFSLILESASTNQTSMYLCASSLSAWEQYFGPGTRLTVT.

This clone was observed a few times. CDR3 bases: TGTGCCAGCAGCCTACGGGACAGGGGTTGGAGCAATGAGCAGTTCTTC. Protein: CASSLRDRGWSNEQFF. V and J are TRBV28 and TRBJ2-1, with TRBD1 matching over 10 bases. The CDR3 is 16 amino acids. The V segment lost 6 bases and the J segment 6 bases; nucleotides outside the gene matches: 11. Germline V lookup: CDR1 MDHEN, CDR2 SYDVKM.

The sample holds a few counts of this clone. Here the CDR3 DNA reads TGCGCCAGCAGCCAAGACCGATCGGGACGGGTTTATAATGAAAAACTGTTTTTT. It translates to CASSQDRSGRVYNEKLFF. This chain joins TRBV4-1 and TRBJ1-4, with D possibly TRBD1 on 5 matching bases. Germline V gene data show CDR1 as MGHRA and CDR2 as YSYEKL. The CDR3 is 18 amino acids. Trimming removed 0 bases at V and 4 bases at J, with 18 bases between.

Worth noting for this clone: The sample holds other DNA sequences that translate to the same CDR3. The chain is built from TRBV20-1 and TRBJ2-7, with D unresolved. The CDR3 is made up of 11 amino acids. V shed 3 bases and J shed 1 base, with 4 bases lying between them. Germline assignment: CDR1 DFQATT and CDR2 SNEGSKA (reference sequence). The DNA of the CDR3 is TGCAGTGCTAGCGGGTCCTACGAGCAGTACTTC. Protein sequence: CSASGSYEQYF.

Ten or more counts support this clone. V and J are TRBV13 and TRBJ2-1; D possibly corresponds to TRBD1 (6 bases). CDR1 and CDR2 (germline): PRHDT, FYEKMQ (reference sequence). This CDR3 is 14 amino acids long. V was shortened by 0 bases and J by 5 bases, with 8 bases between the two germline ends. The CDR3 is CASSLGWTDNEQFF. The CDR3 nucleotides read TGTGCCAGCAGCTTAGGTTGGACAGACAATGAGCAGTTCTTC.

This clone was observed a handful of times. One base separates it from a far larger clone, so it is likely a read error. This specimen includes other DNA sequences encoding the same CDR3. The chain employs TRBV29-1 and TRBJ2-1; D gene uncertain. Germline V gene sequence: CDR1 SQVTM, CDR2 ANQGSEA. Deletions cut 7 bases from V and 9 bases from J, with 22 bases between. The CDR3 is made up of 14 amino acids. CDR3 sequence (DNA): TGCAGCGCCGGTGGTGGGGTAGTTCGGAGTGAGCAGTTCTTC. Its translation is CSAGGGVVRSEQFF.